Below are 15 T cell receptor beta chains sequenced from a single sample in a study of T cell repertoires in cytomegalovirus infection. MiXCR, run by TCRdb on the reads, gives a single entry per CDR3 protein. In the table there are hundreds of thousands of distinct CDR3 sequences, around 11% of which are singletons. Sequencing was performed on PBMCs. These TCRs come from a human donor in good health (CMV status not recorded). Some clones in this sample may be carry-over from other donors' samples.

This clonotype occurred many times. The V and J genes are TRBV12-3 or TRBV12-4 and TRBJ1-5, with D hard to call. Between the trimmed V and J ends, which lost 6 bases and 4 bases, there was a span of 10 bases. The CDR3 runs to 13 residues. Here the CDR3 reads CASRPSNNQPQHF. As DNA, the CDR3 is TGTGCCAGCAGGCCATCAAATAATCAGCCCCAGCATTTT.

This clonotype appeared many times. The J gene is TRBJ2-5, the V gene TRBV11-2; 10 bases agree with TRBD1. V dropped 1 base and J dropped 1; count of bases not matched to a gene: 3. The germline V gene has CDR1 SGHAT and CDR2 FQNNGV. The CDR3 contains 16 residues. Here the CDR3 DNA reads TGTGCCAGCAGCTTAGGGGGACAGGGGATCCAAGAGACCCAGTACTTC. It is translated as CASSLGGQGIQETQYF.

This clonotype was seen a handful of times. The gene calls are TRBV23-1 and TRBJ2-1, with D uncertain. TRBV23-1 is reported as an ORF; its role is uncertain. This CDR3 has 16 residues. Between the trimmed V and J ends, which lost 2 bases and 5 bases, there was a span of 16 bases. For the CDR3, the DNA is TGCGCCAGCAGTCAAACCATTACCGTTCAACACAATGAGCAGTTCTTC. Its protein is CASSQTITVQHNEQFF.

This clonotype was counted at least ten times. This sequence joins TRBV5-5 and TRBJ2-5, with no clear D. CDR1 is SGHKS and CDR2 is YYEKEE in the germline V gene (reference sequence). Trimming stripped 4 bases from V and 5 bases from J, with 15 bases between. The CDR3 consists of 14 residues. The CDR3 region is CASSLPPPGETQYF. CDR3 nucleotide sequence: TGTGCCAGCAGCCTCCCTCCTCCCGGGGAGACCCAGTACTTC.

Ten or more counts support this clonotype. The chain carries TRBV11-3 and TRBJ2-4; D remains ambiguous. The V end lost 7 bases, the J end lost 1 base, and 11 bases lay between the germline ends. Germline-derived CDR1 and CDR2 are SGHNT and YENEEA. CDR3 length: 14 residues. The CDR3 coding sequence is TGTGCCAGCAATTTAAGGGCGGCCAAAAACATTCAGTACTTC. Translated, it gives CASNLRAAKNIQYF.

The chain links TRBV10-3 to TRBJ1-5, with TRBD1 matching 7 bases. Germline V CDR1 and CDR2: ENHRY, SYGVKD. This CDR3 has 14 residues. Losses at the gene ends were 6 bases for V and 3 bases for J; bases not matched to a gene: 5. The CDR3 sequence is CAIRNRGPNQPQHF. CDR3 bases: TGTGCCATCAGGAACAGGGGCCCCAATCAGCCCCAGCATTTT.

This clonotype was seen only a few times. The genes are TRBV11-2 and TRBJ2-7, with D tentatively TRBD2 (5 bases). The CDR3 contains 14 residues. Germline V gives CDR1 SGHAT, CDR2 FQNNGV. Trimming shortened V by 0 bases and J by 5 bases, and 11 bases separated the two germline ends. CDR3 region: CASSLERELDEQYF. The CDR3 nucleotides read TGTGCCAGCAGCTTAGAACGGGAATTGGACGAGCAGTACTTC.

This clonotype has just a few counts. This chain connects TRBV19 to TRBJ1-1; 7 bases are a match to TRBD1. This CDR3 is 15 amino acids long. Unmatched junction bases numbered 17, after V lost 5 bases and J lost 11 bases. From germline, CDR1 is LNHDA and CDR2 SQIVND (reference sequence). The DNA of the CDR3 is TGTGCCAGTAGTGCTTCGGAAGGGACAGCTCCAGTGGCTTTCTTT. Translating it yields CASSASEGTAPVAFF.

This chain uses TRBV20-1 with TRBJ2-5, with D unclear. The germline V and J ends were trimmed by 0 bases and 2 bases, with 13 bases remaining between them. CDR3 length: 15 amino acids. Germline V gene data show CDR1 as DFQATT and CDR2 as SNEGSKA (reference sequence). The CDR3 DNA reads as TGCAGTGCTAGAGATAGGCGATTAGCTCAAGAGACCCAGTACTTC. Translation gives CSARDRRLAQETQYF.

This clonotype was seen at least ten times. The chain has TRBV28 and TRBJ2-7; TRBD2 aligns across 10 bases. Looked up from germline, CDR1 is MDHEN and CDR2 is SYDVKM. The CDR3 extends over 16 amino acids. The V and J ends lost 6 bases and 0 bases, in that order; junction bases with no gene match: 8. The CDR3 region has the DNA TGTGCCAGCAGGACAGTTTCTAGCGGGAGCTCCTACGAGCAGTACTTC. It codes for CASRTVSSGSSYEQYF.

In this sample, this clonotype turned up many times. The genes are TRBV24-1 and TRBJ1-1; 8 bases map to TRBD1. Germline V CDR1 and CDR2: KGHDR, SFDVKD. The CDR3 runs to 16 residues. J was trimmed by 5 bases and V by 1 base; bases with no gene match: 8. Here the CDR3 DNA reads TGTGCCACCAGTGATTTAAATGGACAGGGACGGACTGAAGCTTTCTTT. Encoded protein: CATSDLNGQGRTEAFF.

This clonotype was detected many times. The J gene is TRBJ1-2, the V gene TRBV2; D remains ambiguous. The CDR3 runs to 13 residues. V was shortened by 1 base and J by 0 bases, with 3 bases between the two germline ends. Germline V gene data show CDR1 as SNHLY and CDR2 as FYNNEI. CDR3 protein: CASSEDTNYGYTF. The CDR3 region has the DNA TGTGCCAGCAGTGAAGACACTAACTATGGCTACACCTTC.

This clonotype was observed at least ten times. The chain has TRBV5-1 and TRBJ1-5; 7 nucleotides match TRBD1. The V and J ends lost 4 bases and 4 bases, in that order; junction bases with no gene match: 5. CDR3 length: 14 amino acids. Germline V gives CDR1 SGHRS, CDR2 YFSETQ. CDR3 sequence: CASSPGQPNQPQHF. The CDR3 DNA is TGCGCCAGCAGCCCGGGACAGCCAAATCAGCCCCAGCATTTT.

This clonotype was observed many times. The rearrangement uses TRBV29-1 and TRBJ2-2; no clear D gene. V was cut by 5 bases and J by 3 bases, with 10 bases left in between. The germline V gene has CDR1 SQVTM and CDR2 ANQGSEA. CDR3 size: 13 residues. The CDR3 here is CSVLRLDTGELFF. CDR3 coding DNA: TGCAGCGTTCTAAGGCTGGACACCGGGGAGCTGTTTTTT.

A remark on this clonotype: A much larger clone sits a single nucleotide away, making a read error possible. CDR3 region: CASSLFDVGYGYTF. In DNA form, the CDR3 reads TGTGCCAGTAGTCTGTTCGATGTCGGCTATGGCTACACCTTC. This chain links TRBV19 with TRBJ1-2; D gene uncertain. Germline lookup yields CDR1 LNHDA and CDR2 SQIVND (reference sequence). The germline V and J ends were trimmed by 5 bases and 4 bases, with 14 bases remaining between them. This CDR3 has 14 amino acids. Based on the CDR3 plus reference TRBV19 and TRBJ1-2, the full variable domain is DGGITQSPKYLFRKEGQNVTLSCEQNLNHDAMYWYRQDPGQGLRLIYYSQIVNDFQKGDIAEGYSVSREKKESFPLTVTSAQKNPTAFYLCASSLFDVGYGYTFGSGTRLTVV.